This TCR beta chain was documented in a study of blood T cell repertoires in COVID-19. Background on the study: COVID-19 samples, acute and convalescent, were from the United States, Italy and Spain.

Details on this clone: An end of the junction does not agree with germline; a read error may underlie this.

Libraries were prepared by immunoSEQ multiplex PCR; TCRdb keeps only in-frame clonotypes and omits some of them. The profile shows a few hundred thousand clones, roughly four fifths of them singletons. From germline, CDR1 is MNHEY and CDR2 SVGEGT. This CDR3 contains 16 residues. The chain has TRBV6-2 or TRBV6-3 and TRBJ1-4, with no clear D. The sequenced sample consisted of peripheral blood. The receptor was isolated from a woman aged 70-85 years with COVID-19, enrolled during active disease. The CDR3 protein is CASSYSSAETKEKLFF. In DNA form, the CDR3 reads TGTGCCAGCAGTTATTCATCCGCAGAGACTAAAGAAAAACTGTTTTTT.